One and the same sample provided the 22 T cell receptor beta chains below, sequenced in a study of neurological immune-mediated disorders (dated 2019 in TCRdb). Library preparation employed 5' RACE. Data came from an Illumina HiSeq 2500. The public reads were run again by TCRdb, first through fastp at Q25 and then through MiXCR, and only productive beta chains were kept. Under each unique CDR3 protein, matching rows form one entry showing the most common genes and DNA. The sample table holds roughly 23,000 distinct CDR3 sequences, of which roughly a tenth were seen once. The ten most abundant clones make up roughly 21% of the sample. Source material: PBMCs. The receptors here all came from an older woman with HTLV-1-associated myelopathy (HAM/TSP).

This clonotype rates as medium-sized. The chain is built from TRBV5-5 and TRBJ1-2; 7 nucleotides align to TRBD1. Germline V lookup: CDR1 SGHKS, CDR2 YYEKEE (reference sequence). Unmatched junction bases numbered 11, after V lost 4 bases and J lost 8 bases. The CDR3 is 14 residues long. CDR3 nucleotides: TGTGCCAGCAGCCCTGGGGTCAGGGGGTACGGCTACACCTTC. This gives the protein CASSPGVRGYGYTF.

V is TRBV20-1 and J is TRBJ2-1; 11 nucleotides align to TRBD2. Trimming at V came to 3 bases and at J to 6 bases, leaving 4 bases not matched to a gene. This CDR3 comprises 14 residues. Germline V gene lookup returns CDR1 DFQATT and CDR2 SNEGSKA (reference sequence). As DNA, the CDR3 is TGCAGTGCTAGTAGCGGGGGGGCGGCCAATGAGCAGTTCTTC. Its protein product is CSASSGGAANEQFF.

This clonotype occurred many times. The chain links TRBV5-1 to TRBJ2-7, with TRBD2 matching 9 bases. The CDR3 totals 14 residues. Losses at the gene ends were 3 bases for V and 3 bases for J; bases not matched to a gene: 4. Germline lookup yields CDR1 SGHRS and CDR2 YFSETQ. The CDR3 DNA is TGCGCCAGCAGCTCGAGCGGGGGGCTCTACGAGCAGTACTTC. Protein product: CASSSSGGLYEQYF.

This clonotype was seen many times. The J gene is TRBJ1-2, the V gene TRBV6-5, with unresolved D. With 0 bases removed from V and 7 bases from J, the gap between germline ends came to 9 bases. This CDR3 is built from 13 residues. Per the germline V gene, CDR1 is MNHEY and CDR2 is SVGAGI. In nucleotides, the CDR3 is TGTGCCAGCAGTTACTCGGAGGGCTCTGGCTACACCTTC. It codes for CASSYSEGSGYTF.

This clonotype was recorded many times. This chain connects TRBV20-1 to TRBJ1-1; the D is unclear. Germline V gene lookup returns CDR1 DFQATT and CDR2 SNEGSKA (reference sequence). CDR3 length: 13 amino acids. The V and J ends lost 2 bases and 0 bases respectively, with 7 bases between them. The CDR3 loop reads CSARQRLNTEAFF. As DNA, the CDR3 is TGCAGTGCTAGACAACGGCTGAACACTGAAGCTTTCTTT.

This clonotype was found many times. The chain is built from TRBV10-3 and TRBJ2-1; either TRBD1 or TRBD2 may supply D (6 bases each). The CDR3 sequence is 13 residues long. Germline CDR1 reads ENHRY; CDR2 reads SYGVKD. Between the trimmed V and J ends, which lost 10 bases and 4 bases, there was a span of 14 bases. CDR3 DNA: TGTGCCACTTCGGGGGCTAGATACAATGAGCAGTTCTTC. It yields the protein CATSGARYNEQFF.

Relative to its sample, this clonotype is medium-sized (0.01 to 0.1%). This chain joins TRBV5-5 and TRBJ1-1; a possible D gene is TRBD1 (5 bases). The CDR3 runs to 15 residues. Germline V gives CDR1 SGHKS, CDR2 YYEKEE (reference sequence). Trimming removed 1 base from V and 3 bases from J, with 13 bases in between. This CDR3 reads CASSLLARADTEAFF. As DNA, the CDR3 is TGTGCCAGCAGCTTGTTGGCCAGGGCGGACACTGAAGCTTTCTTT.

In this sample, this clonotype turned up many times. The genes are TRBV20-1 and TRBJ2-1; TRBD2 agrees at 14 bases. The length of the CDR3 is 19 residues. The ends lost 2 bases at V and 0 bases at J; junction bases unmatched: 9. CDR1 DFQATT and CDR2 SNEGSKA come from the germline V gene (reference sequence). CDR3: CSARHSGLAGGLSYNEQFF. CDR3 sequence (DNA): TGCAGTGCTAGACATTCCGGACTAGCGGGGGGACTCTCCTACAATGAGCAGTTCTTC.

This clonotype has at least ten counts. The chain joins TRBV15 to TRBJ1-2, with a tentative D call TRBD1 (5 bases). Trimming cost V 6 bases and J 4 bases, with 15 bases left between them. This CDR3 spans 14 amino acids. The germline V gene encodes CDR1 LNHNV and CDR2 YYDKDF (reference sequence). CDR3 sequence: CATSWGKTSYGYTF. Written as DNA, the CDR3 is TGTGCCACCAGTTGGGGGAAGACTAGCTATGGCTACACCTTC. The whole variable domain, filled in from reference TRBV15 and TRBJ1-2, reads DAMVIQNPRYQVTQFGKPVTLSCSQTLNHNVMYWYQQKSSQAPKLLFHYYDKDFNNEADTPDNFQSRRPNTSFCFLDIRSPGLGDTAMYLCATSWGKTSYGYTFGSGTRLTVV.

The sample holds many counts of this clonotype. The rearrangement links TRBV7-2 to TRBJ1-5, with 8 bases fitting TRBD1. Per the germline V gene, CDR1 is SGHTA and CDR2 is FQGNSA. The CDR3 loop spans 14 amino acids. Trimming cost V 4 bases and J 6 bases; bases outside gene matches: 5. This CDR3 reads CASSSAGGVQPQHF. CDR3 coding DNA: TGTGCCAGCAGCTCCGCAGGGGGCGTTCAGCCCCAGCATTTT.

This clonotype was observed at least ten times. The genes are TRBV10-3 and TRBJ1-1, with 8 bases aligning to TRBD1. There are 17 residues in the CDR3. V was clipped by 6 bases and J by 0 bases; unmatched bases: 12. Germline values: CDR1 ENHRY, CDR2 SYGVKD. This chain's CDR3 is CAIRNDRGRFMNTEAFF. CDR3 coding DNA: TGTGCCATCAGAAACGACAGGGGCCGATTCATGAACACTGAAGCTTTCTTT.

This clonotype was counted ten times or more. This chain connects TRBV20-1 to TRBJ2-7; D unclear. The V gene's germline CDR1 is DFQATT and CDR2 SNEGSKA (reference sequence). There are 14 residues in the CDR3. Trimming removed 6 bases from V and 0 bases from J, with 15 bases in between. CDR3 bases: TGCAGTGCAACACCTACCTTCTCCTCCTACGAGCAGTACTTC. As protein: CSATPTFSSYEQYF.

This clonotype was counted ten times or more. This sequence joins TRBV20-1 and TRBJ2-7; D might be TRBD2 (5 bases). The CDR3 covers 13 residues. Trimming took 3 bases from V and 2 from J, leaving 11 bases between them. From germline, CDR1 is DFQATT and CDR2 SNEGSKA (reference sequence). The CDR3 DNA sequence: TGCAGTGCTAGTCCGAGCGGTACCTACGAGCAGTACTTC. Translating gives CSASPSGTYEQYF.

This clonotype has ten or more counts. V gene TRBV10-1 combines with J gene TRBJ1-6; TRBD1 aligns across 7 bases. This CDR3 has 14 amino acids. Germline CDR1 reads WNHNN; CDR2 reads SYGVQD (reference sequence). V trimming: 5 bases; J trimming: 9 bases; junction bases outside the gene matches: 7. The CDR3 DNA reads TGCGCCAGCAGTAGGGACAGTGGGAGTTCACCCCTCCACTTT. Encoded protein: CASSRDSGSSPLHF.

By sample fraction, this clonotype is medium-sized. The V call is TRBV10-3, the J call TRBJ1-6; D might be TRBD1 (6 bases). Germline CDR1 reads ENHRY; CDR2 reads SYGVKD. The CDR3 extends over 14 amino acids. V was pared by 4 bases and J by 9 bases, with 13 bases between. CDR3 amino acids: CAISVQGTSSPLHF. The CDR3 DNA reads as TGTGCCATCAGTGTTCAGGGGACAAGTTCACCCCTCCACTTT.

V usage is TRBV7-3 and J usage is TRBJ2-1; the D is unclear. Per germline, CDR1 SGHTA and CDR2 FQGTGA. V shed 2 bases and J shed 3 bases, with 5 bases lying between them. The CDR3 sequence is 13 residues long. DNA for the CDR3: TGTGCCAGCAGCTTAGGCAGCTACAATGAGCAGTTCTTC. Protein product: CASSLGSYNEQFF.

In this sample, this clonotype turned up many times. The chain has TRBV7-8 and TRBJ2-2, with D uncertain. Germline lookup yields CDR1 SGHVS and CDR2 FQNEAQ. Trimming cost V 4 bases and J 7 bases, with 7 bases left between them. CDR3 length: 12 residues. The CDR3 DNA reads TGTGCCAGCAGCTCCACTCGCGGGGAGCTGTTTTTT. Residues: CASSSTRGELFF.

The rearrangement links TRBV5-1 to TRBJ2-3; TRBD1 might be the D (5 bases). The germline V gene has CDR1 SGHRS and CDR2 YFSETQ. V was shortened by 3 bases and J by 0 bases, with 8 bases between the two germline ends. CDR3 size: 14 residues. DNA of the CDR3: TGCGCCAGCAGCTCAGGACATAGCACAGATACGCAGTATTTT. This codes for CASSSGHSTDTQYF.

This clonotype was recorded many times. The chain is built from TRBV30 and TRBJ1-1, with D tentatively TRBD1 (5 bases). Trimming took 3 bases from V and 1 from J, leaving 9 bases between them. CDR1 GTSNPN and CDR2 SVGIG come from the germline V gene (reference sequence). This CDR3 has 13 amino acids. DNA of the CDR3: TGTGCCTGGAGCCCCCAGGGGAACACTGAAGCTTTCTTT. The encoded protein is CAWSPQGNTEAFF.

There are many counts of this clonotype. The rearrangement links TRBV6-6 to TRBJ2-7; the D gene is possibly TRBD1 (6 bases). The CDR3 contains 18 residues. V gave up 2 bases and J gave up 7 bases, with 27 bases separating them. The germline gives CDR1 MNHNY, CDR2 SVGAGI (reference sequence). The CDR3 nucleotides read TGTGCCAGCAGTTACGGGCAGGGGCCAGACCCTGGTTCGGGGGAGCAGTACTTC. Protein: CASSYGQGPDPGSGEQYF.

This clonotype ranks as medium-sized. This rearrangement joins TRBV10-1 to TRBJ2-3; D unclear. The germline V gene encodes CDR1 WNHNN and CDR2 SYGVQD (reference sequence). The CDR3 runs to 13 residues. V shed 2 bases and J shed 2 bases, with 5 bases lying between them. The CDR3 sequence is CASSEGNTDTQYF. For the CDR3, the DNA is TGCGCCAGCAGTGAGGGGAACACAGATACGCAGTATTTT.

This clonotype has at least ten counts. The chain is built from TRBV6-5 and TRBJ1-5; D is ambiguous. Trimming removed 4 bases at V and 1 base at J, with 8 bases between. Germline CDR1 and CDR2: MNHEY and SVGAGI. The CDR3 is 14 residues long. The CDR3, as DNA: TGTGCCAGCAGTTCGGGTCCAAGCAATCAGCCCCAGCATTTT. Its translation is CASSSGPSNQPQHF.